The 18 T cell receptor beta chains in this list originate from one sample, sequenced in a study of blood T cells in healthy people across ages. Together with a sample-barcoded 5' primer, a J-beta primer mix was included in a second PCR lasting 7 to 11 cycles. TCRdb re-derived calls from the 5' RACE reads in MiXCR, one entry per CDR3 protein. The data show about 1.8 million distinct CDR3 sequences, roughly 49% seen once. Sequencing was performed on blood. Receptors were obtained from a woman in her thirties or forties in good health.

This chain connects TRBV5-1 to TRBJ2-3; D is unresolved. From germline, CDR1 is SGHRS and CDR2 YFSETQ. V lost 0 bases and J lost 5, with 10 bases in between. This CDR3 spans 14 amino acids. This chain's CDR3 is CASSLVLGIDTQYF. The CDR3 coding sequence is TGCGCCAGCAGCTTGGTGCTAGGCATAGATACGCAGTATTTT.

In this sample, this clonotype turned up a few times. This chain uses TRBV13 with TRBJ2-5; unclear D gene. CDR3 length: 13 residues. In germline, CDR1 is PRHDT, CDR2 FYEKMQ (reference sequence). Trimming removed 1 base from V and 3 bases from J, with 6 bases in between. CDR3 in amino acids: CASSLEAKETQYF. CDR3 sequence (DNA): TGTGCCAGCAGCTTAGAGGCAAAAGAGACCCAGTACTTC.

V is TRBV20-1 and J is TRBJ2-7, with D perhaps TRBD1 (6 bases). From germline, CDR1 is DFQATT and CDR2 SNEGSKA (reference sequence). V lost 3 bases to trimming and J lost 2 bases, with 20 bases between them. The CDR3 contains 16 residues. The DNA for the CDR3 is TGCAGTGCTAGGCCCTTGCCCCAGGGGATCCCCTACGAGCAGTACTTC. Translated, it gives CSARPLPQGIPYEQYF.

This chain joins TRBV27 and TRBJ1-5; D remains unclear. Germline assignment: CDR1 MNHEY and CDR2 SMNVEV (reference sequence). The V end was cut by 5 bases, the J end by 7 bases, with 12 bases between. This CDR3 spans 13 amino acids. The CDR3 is CASSVFGNQPQHF. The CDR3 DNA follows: TGTGCCAGCAGTGTATTTGGGAACCAGCCCCAGCATTTT.

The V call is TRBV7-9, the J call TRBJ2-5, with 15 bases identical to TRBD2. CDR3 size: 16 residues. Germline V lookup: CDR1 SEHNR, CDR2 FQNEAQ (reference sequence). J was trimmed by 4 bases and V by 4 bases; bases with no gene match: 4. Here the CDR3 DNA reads TGTGCCAGCAGCTCGGGACTAGCGGGGGGTCCAGAGACCCAGTACTTC. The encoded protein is CASSSGLAGGPETQYF.

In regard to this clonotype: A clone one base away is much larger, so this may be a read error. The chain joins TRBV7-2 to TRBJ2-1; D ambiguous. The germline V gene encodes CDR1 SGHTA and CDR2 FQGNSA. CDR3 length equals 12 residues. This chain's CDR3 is CASSLDLGERFF. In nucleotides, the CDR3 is TGTGCCAGCAGCTTAGATCTGGGTGAGCGGTTCTTC.

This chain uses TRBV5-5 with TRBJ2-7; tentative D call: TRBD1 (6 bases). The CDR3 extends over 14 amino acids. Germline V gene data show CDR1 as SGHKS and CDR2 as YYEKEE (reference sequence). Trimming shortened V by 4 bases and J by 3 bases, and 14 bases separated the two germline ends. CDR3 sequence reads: CASSAGRQVYEQYF. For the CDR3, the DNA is TGTGCCAGCAGCGCCGGAAGACAGGTCTACGAGCAGTACTTC. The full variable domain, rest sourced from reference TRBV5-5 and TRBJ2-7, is DAGVTQSPTHLIKTRGQQVTLRCSPISGHKSVSWYQQVLGQGPQFIFQYYEKEERGRGNFPDRFSARQFPNYSSELNVNALLLGDSALYLCASSAGRQVYEQYFGPGTRLTVT.

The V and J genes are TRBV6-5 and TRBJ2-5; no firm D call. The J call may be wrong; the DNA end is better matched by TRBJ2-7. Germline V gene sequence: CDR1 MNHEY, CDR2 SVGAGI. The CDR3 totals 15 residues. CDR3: CASSYSFQYPYEQYF. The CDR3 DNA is TGTGCCAGCAGTTACAGCTTTCAGTACCCCTACGAGCAGTACTTC.

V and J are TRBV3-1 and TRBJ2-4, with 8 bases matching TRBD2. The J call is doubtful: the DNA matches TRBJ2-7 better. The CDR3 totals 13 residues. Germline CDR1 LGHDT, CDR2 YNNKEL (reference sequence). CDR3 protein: CASQAGASYEQYF. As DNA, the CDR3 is TGTGCCAGCCAAGCGGGGGCCTCCTACGAGCAGTACTTC.

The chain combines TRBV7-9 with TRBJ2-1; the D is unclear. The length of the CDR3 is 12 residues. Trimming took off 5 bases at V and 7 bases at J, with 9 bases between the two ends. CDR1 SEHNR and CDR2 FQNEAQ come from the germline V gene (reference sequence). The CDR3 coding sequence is TGTGCCAGCAGCCCCCCCCCAAATGAGCAGTTCTTC. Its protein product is CASSPPPNEQFF.

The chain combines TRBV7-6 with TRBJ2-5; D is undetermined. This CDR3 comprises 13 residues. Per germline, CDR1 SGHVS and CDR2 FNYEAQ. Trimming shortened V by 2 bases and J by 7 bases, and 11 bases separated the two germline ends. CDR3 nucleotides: TGTGCCAGCAGCTTAAGTCCCGTGGGGACCCAGTACTTC. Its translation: CASSLSPVGTQYF. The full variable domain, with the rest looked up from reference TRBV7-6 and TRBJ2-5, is GAGVSQSPRYKVTKRGQDVALRCDPISGHVSLYWYRQALGQGPEFLTYFNYEAQQDKSGLPNDRFSAERPEGSISTLTIQRTEQRDSAMYRCASSLSPVGTQYFGPGTRLLVL.

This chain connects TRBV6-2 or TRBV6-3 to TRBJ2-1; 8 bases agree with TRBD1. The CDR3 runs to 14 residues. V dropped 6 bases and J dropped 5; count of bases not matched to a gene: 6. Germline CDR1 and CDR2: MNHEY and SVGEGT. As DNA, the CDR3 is TGTGCCAGCAGGCGGACAGGGACGGACAATGAGCAGTTCTTC. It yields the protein CASRRTGTDNEQFF.

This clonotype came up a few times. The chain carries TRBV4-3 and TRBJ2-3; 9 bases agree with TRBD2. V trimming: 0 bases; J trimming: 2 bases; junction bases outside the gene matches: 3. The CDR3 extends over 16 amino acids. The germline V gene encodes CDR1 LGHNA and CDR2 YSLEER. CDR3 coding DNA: TGCGCCAGCAGCCAAGATCCTAGCGGGGACACAGATACGCAGTATTTT. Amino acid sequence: CASSQDPSGDTDTQYF.

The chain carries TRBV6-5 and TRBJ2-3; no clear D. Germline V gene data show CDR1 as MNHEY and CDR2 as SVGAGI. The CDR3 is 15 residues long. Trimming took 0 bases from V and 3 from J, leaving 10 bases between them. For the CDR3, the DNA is TGTGCCAGCAGTTACTCGATCTTAAAAACAGATACGCAGTATTTT. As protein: CASSYSILKTDTQYF.

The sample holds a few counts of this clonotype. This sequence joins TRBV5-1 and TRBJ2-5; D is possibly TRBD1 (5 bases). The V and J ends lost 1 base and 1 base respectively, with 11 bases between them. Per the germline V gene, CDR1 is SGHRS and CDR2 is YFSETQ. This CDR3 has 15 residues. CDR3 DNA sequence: TGCGCCAGCAGCTTGTCCTCAGGGATCCAAGAGACCCAGTACTTC. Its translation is CASSLSSGIQETQYF.

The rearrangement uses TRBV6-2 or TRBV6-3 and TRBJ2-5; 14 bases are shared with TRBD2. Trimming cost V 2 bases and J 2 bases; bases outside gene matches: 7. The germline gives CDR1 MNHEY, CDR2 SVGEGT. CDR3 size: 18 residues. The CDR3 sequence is CASSYPGLAGGGQETQYF. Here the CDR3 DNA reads TGTGCCAGCAGTTACCCCGGACTAGCGGGGGGCGGACAAGAGACCCAGTACTTC.

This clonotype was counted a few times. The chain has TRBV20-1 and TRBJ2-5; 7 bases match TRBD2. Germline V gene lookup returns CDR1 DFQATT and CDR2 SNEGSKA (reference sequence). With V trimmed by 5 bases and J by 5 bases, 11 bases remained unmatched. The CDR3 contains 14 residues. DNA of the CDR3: TGCAGTGCTTTCGTAGCGGGTGCCGGGGAGACCCAGTACTTC. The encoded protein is CSAFVAGAGETQYF.

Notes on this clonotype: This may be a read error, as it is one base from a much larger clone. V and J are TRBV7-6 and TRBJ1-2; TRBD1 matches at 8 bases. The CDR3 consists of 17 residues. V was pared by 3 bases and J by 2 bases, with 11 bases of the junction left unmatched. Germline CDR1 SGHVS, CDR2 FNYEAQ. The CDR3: CASSLDRGTGRNYGYTF. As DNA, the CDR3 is TGTGCCAGCAGCTTGGACCGGGGGACAGGCCGGAACTATGGCTACACCTTC.